Here is one T cell receptor (beta chain) with its context. This specimen belongs to a study of blood T cell repertoires in COVID-19. Study-level information: Spain, Italy and the United States supplied samples that represented acute and convalescent COVID-19. From T cells, B-cell-depleted T cells, or PBMCs came the material, which was cDNA or gDNA.

The germline CDR1 and CDR2 sequences are PRHDT and FYEKMQ (reference sequence). Trimming at V came to 0 bases and at J to 8 bases, leaving 11 bases not matched to a gene. This CDR3 has 17 residues. The table came from immunoSEQ multiplex PCR; TCRdb's copy has only in-frame clones and leaves some out. The sample lists roughly 140,000 clones, over 75% occurring once. The specimen was PBMCs or T cells enriched from blood (not recorded which). This chain joins TRBV13 and TRBJ2-3; the match to TRBD2 covers 10 bases. The TCR originated in a man aged 50-59 years in a cohort exposed to, infected with or recovered from COVID-19 (not recorded which). The CDR3 reads CASSLGLTAGGLATQYF. CDR3 nucleotide sequence: TGTGCCAGCAGCTTAGGCCTAACAGCGGGGGGGCTGGCTACGCAGTATTTT.